This TCR beta chain was captured in a study of identical twins (dated by TCRdb to 2015 to 2016). With respect to the entire study: To test whether fetal clonotypes persist, this study deep-sequenced TCR alpha and beta repertoires from monozygotic twins, from unrelated adults of various ages, and from cord blood. To rule out contamination, replicate twin experiments were performed at different times with different library preparation protocols. Results the study describes overall, beyond this receptor: Fewer insertions were carried by abundant cord blood beta clonotypes, a similar but weaker trend appeared in young adult naive repertoires, and no such trend appeared in memory repertoires. Excess twin sharing in beta out-of-frame sequences was weaker because fewer shared sequences lowered the signal-to-noise ratio. Because the same donors could not be followed over many years, the conclusions depended on cross-sectional statistical analysis. Out-of-frame TCR alpha sequences shared between twins showed an excess of low generation-probability sequences compared with coincidental sharing between unrelated individuals. Invariant T cells such as MAIT and iNKT could partly confound zero-insertion analyses, though diverse VJ usage argued against this for most clonotypes. Out-of-frame TCR alpha sharing in monozygotic twins was systematically underestimated by recombination models, whereas sharing between unrelated individuals was in agreement with the recombination models.

Libraries were built with 5' RACE. The run used an Illumina HiSeq 2000. A universal primer binding site was introduced by template switching, and a unique molecular identifier was present in the final cDNA, enabling accurate counting of TCR cDNA molecules. Specific primers in the conserved constant-segment region were used to synthesize first-strand cDNA for TCR alpha and beta chains. To control for contamination, every cDNA library carried two barcodes: a SMART-Mk sample barcode plus Illumina barcodes. TruSeq adapter sequences along with Illumina sample barcodes were introduced in two successive PCR steps. The Illumina HiSeq platform was used with custom primers to sequence TCR alpha and beta cDNA libraries. Under the source paper's analysis protocol: MiGEC processed the raw reads to extract unique molecular identifiers, while MiXCR was used to determine the CDR3 positions. Recombination models were inferred per individual with the repgenHMM and IGoR tools using an EM algorithm. Shared clonotypes were analyzed with the tcR package in R, and sharing was normalized by the product of cloneset sizes. To study raw recombination free of thymic and clonal selection effects, out-of-frame nonproductive sequences were analyzed. The public sequencing data were trimmed at Q25 with fastp and processed into clonotypes with MiXCR by TCRdb, which kept only in-frame beta chains. Entries that share a CDR3 protein sequence are merged under the most common genes and DNA. These V and J calls rely on TCRdb rather than the paper's analysis. Here the sample has some 560,000 distinct CDR3 sequences; approximately 9.6% occur a single time. Together, the top ten hold roughly 3% of the sample.

Every donor was a healthy Caucasian. The twin cohort consisted of three pairs of female monozygotic twins, all aged roughly 18 to 30 years. RNA for TCR libraries was isolated from peripheral blood mononuclear cells. Trimming takes 5 bases off V and 3 bases off J; junction bases not matched to a gene: 11. CDR1 and CDR2 are drawn from the germline V gene: SGHNT, YENEEA. The CDR3 covers 19 residues, taking in both the cysteine and the phenylalanine. Only CDR3 DNA is held: 57 bases, read in frame from base 1. This clonotype was seen once. This receptor's antigen is unknown. No base quality information exists; no much larger clone differs at one position. A read on its own is weak evidence. This same sample was also taken into another study, of yellow fever vaccine responses in identical twins. The second study also describes: The T cell response to vaccination in identical twins was reported by the authors to appear partly convergent and partly personalized. The study precisely tracked vaccine-responding T cell clones in identical twins.

Sequencing was performed on PBMCs. Here the chain combines TRBV11-3 and TRBJ2-1; TRBD2 aligns with 15 central bases. The receptor was isolated from a woman aged 18-30 years in good health. The sequenced DNA: TGTGCCAGCAGCATGGGACTAGCGGGAGGTTATAGTCGCTACAATGAGCAGTTCTTC. The translation is CASSMGLAGGYSRYNEQFF.